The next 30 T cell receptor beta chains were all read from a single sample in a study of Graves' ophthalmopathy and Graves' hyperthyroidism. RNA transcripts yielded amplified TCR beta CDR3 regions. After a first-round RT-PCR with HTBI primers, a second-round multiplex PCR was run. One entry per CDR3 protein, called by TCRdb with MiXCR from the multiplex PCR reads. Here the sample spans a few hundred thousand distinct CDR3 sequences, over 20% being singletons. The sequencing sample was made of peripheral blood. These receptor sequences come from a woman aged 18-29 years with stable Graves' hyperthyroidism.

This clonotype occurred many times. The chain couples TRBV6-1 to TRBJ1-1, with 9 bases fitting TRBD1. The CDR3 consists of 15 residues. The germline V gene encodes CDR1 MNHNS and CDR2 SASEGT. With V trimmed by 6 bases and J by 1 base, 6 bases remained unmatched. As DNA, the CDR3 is TGTGCCAGCAGGCAACAGGGGGCTCGGAACACTGAAGCTTTCTTT. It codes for CASRQQGARNTEAFF.

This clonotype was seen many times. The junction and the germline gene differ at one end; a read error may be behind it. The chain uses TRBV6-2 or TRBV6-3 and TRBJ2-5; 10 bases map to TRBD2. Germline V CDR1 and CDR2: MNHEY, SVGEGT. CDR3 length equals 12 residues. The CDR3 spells CASSKSTSGLLF. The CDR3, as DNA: TGTGCCAGCAGCAAATCGACTAGCGGGTTACTCTTC.

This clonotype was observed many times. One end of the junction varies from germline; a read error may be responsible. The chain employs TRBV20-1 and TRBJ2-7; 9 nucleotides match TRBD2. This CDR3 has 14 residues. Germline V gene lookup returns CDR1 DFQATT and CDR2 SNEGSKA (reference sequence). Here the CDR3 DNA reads TGCAGTGCACTGCCCGGGACTAGCTCCGACGAGCAGTACTTC. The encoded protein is CSALPGTSSDEQYF.

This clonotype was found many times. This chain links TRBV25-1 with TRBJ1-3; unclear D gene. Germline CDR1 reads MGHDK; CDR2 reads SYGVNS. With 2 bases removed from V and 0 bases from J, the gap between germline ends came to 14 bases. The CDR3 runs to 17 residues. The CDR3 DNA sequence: TGTGCCAGCAGTGAAGTGTTGATCGGGGTCTCTGGAAACACCATATATTTT. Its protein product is CASSEVLIGVSGNTIYF.

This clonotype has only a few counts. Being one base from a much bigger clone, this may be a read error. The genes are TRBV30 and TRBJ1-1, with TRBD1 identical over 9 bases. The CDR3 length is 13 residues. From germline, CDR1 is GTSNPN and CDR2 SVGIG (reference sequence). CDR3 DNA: TGTGCCTTATCCCCGGACAGGGGCACTAAAGCTTTCTTT. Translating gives CALSPDRGTKAFF.

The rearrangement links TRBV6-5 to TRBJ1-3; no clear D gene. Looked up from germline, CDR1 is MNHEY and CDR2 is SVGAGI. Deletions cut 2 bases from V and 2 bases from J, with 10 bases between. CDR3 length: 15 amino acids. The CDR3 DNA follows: TGTGCCAGCAGTTACGGTGGAACCCCTGGAAACACCATATATTTT. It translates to CASSYGGTPGNTIYF.

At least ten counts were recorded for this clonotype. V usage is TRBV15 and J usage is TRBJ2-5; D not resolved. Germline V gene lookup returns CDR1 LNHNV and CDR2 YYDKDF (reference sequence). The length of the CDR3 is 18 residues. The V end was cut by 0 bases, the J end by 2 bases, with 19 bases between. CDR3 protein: CATSRDLSTVAPQETQYF. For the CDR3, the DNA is TGTGCCACCAGCAGAGATTTATCGACCGTAGCTCCACAAGAGACCCAGTACTTC.

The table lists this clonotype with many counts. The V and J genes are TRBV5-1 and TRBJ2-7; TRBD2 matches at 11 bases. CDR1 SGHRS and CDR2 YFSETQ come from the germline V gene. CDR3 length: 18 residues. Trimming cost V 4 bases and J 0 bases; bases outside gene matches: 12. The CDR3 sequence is CASSRAPISGRDSYEQYF. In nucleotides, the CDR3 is TGCGCCAGCAGCCGCGCACCTATTAGCGGGAGGGACTCCTACGAGCAGTACTTC.

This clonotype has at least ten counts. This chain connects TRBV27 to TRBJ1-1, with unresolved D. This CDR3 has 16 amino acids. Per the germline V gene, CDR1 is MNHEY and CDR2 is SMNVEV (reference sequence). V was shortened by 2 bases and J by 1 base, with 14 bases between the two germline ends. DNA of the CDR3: TGTGCCAGCAGTTTAGAAGTGGGGATGGGGAACACTGAAGCTTTCTTT. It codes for CASSLEVGMGNTEAFF.

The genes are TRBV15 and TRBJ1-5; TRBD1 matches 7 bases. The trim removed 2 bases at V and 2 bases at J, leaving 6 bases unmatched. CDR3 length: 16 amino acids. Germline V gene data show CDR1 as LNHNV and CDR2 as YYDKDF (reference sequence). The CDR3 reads CATSRQGTGGNQPQHF. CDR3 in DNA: TGTGCCACCAGCAGACAAGGAACAGGGGGCAATCAGCCCCAGCATTTT.

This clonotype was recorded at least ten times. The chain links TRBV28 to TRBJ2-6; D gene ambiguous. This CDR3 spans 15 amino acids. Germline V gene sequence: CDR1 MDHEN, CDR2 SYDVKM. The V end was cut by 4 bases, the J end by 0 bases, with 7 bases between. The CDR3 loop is CASSSHNSGANVLTF. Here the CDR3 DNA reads TGTGCCAGCAGTTCTCATAACTCTGGGGCCAACGTCCTGACTTTC.

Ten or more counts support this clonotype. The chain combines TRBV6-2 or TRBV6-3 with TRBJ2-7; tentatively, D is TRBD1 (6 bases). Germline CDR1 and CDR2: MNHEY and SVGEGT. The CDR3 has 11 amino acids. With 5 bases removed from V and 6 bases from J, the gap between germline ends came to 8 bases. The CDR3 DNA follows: TGTGCCAGCAGTCGAGGGGGCGAGCAGTACTTC. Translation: CASSRGGEQYF.

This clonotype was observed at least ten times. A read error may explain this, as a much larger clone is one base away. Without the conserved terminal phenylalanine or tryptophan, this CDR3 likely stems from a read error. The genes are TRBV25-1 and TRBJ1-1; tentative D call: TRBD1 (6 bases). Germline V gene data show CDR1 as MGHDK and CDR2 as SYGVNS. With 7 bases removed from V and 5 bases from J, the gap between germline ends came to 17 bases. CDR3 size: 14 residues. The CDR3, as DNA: TGTGCCAGCACGGAACTACAGGGCTGGACTGAAGCTTTCATT. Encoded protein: CASTELQGWTEAFI.

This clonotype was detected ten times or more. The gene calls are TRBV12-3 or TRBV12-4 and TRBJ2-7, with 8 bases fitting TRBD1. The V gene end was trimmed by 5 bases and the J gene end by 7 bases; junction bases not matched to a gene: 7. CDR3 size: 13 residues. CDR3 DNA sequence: TGTGCCAGCAGTGTGTGGGACAGGCGGGAGCAGTACTTC. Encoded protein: CASSVWDRREQYF.

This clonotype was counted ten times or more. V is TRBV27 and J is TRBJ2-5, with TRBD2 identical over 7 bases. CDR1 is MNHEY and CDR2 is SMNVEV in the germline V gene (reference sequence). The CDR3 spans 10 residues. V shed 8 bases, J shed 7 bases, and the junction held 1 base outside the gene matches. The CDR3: CASGRVTQYF. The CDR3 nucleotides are TGTGCCAGCGGGAGGGTGACCCAGTACTTC.

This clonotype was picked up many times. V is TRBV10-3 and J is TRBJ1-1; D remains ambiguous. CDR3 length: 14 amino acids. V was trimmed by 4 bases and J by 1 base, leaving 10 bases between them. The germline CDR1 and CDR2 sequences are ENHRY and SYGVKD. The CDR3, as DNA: TGTGCCATCAGTGCGAGTAGCGGGAACACTGAAGCTTTCTTT. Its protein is CAISASSGNTEAFF.

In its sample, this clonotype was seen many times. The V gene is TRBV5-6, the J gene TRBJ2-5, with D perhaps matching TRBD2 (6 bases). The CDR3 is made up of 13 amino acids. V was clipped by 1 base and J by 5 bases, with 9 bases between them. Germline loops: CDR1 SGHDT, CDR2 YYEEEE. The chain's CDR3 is CASSLRAGETQYF. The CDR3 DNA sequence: TGTGCCAGCAGCTTGAGGGCGGGGGAGACCCAGTACTTC.

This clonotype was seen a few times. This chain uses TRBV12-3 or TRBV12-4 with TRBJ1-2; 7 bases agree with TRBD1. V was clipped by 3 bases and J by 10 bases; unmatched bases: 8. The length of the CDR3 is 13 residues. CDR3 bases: TGTGCCAGCAGTTTTTCGGGACAGATACTCTACACCTTC. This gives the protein CASSFSGQILYTF.

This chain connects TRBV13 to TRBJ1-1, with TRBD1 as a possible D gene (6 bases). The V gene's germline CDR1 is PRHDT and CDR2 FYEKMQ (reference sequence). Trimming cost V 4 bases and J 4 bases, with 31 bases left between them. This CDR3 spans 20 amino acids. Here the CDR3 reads CASSSLGGGTRTAVFTEAFF. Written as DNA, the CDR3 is TGTGCCAGCAGCTCACTGGGGGGTGGAACACGGACAGCGGTTTTCACTGAAGCTTTCTTT.

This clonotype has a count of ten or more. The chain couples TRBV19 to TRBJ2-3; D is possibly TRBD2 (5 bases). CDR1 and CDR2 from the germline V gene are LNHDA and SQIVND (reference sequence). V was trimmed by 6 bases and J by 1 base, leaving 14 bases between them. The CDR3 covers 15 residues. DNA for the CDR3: TGTGCCAGTAGGGCCGAGGGAGTGGGCACAGATACGCAGTATTTT. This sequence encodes CASRAEGVGTDTQYF.

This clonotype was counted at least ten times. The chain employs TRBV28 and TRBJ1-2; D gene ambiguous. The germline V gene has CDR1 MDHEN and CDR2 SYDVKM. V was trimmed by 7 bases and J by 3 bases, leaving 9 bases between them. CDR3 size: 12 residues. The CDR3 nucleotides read TGTGCCAGCAAGTGGGGTGACTATGGCTACACCTTC. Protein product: CASKWGDYGYTF.

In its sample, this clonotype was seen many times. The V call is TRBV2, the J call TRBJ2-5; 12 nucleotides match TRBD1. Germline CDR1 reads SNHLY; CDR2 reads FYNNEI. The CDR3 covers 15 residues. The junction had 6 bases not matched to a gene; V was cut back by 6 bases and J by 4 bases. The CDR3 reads CASREGQGAGETQYF. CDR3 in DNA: TGTGCCAGCAGGGAGGGACAGGGGGCTGGAGAGACCCAGTACTTC.

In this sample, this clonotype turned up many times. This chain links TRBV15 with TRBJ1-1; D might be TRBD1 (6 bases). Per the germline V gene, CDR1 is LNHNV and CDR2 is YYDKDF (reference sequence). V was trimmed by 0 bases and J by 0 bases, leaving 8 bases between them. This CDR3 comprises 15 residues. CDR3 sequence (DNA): TGTGCCACCAGCAGAGATCAGGGGTTGAACACTGAAGCTTTCTTT. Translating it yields CATSRDQGLNTEAFF.

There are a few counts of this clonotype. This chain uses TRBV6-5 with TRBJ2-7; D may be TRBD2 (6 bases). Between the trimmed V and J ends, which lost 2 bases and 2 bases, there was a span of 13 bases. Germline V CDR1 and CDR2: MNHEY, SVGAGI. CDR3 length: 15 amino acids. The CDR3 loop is CASSYMEGEAYEQYF. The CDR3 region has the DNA TGTGCCAGCAGTTACATGGAAGGGGAGGCCTACGAGCAGTACTTC.

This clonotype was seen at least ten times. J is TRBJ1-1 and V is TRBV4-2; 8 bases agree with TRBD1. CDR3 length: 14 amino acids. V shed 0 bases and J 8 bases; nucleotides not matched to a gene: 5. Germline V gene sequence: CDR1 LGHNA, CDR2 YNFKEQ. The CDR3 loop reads CASSQDITGGEAFF. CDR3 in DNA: TGTGCCAGCAGCCAAGATATCACAGGGGGGGAAGCTTTCTTT.

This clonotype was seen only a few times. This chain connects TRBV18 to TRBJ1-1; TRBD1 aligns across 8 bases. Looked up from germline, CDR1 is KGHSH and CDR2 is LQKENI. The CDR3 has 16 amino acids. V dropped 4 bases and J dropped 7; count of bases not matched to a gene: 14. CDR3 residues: CASSLRYTGQGDEAFF. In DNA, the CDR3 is TGTGCCAGCTCACTTCGATATACCGGACAGGGCGATGAAGCTTTCTTT.

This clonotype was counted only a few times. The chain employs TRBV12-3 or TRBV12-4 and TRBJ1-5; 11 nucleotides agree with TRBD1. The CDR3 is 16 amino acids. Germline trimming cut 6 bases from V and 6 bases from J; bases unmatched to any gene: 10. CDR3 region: CASSLAPGTGGQPQHF. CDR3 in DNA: TGTGCCAGCAGCTTGGCCCCCGGGACAGGGGGTCAGCCCCAGCATTTT.

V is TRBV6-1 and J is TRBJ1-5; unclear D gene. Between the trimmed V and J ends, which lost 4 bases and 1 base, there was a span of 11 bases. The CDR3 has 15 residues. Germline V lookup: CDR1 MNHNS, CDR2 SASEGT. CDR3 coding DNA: TGTGCCAGCAGTGTTCGCATGTTGAGCAATCAGCCCCAGCATTTT. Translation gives CASSVRMLSNQPQHF.

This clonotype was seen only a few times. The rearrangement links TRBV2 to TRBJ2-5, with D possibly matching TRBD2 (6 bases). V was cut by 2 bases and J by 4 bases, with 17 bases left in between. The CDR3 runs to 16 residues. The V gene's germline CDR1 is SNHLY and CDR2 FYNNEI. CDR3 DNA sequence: TGTGCCAGCAGTGAAAGTCGGGGGACCGCGCGAGAGACCCAGTACTTC. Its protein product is CASSESRGTARETQYF.

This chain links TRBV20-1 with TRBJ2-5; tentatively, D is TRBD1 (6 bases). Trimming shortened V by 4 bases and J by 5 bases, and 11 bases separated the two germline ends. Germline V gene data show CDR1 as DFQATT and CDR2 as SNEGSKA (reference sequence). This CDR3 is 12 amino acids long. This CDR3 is CSAITGSETQYF. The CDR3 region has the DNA TGCAGTGCTATAACAGGGTCGGAGACCCAGTACTTC.